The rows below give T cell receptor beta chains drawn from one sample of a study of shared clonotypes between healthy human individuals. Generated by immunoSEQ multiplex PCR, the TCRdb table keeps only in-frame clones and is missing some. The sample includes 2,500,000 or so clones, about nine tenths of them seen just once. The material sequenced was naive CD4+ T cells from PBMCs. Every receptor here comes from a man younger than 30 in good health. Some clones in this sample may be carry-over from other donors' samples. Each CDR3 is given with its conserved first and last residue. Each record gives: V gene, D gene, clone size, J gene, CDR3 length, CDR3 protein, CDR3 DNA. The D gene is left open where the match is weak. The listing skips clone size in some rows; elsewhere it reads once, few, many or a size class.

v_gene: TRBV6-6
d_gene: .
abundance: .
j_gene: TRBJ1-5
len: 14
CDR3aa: CASSYSTGNQPQHF
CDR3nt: TGTGCCAGCAGTTACTCGACGGGCAATCAGCCCCAGCATTTT

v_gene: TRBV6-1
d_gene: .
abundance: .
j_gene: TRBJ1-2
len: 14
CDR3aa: CASISVPSGGGYTF
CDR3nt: TGTGCCAGCATATCGGTCCCATCGGGTGGCGGCTACACCTTC

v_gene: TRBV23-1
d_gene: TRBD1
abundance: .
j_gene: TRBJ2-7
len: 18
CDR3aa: CASSHPLQTGSFAYEQYF
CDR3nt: TGCGCCAGCAGTCATCCCCTCCAGACAGGGAGTTTTGCCTACGAGCAGTACTTC

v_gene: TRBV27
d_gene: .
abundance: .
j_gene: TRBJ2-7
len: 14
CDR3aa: CASSFGGRIHEQYF
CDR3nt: TGTGCCAGCAGTTTCGGTGGGAGAATCCACGAGCAGTACTTC

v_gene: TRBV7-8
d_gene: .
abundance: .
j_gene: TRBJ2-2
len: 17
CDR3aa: CASSLTFRASGTGELFF
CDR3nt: TGTGCCAGCAGCTTAACATTCCGGGCGTCGGGCACCGGGGAGCTGTTTTTT

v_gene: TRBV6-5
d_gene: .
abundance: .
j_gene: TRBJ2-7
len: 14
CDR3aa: CASSTPPKGYEQYF
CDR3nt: TGTGCCAGCAGTACCCCGCCGAAAGGCTACGAGCAGTACTTC

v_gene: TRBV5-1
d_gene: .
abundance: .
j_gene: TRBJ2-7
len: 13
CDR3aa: CASPWEFPHEQYF
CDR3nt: TGCGCCAGCCCTTGGGAGTTCCCCCACGAGCAGTACTTC

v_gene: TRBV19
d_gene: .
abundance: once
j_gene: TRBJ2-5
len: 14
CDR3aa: CASKGSLHQETQYF
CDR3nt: TGTGCCAGTAAGGGGAGCCTCCACCAAGAGACCCAGTACTTC

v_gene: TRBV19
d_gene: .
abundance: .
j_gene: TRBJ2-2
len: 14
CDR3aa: CASTLRVWTGELFF
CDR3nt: TGTGCCAGTACCCTGCGGGTGTGGACCGGGGAGCTGTTTTTT

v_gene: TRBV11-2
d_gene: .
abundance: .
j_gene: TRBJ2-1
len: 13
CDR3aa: CASSPGSYNEQFF
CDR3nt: TGTGCCAGCAGCCCCGGATCCTACAATGAGCAGTTCTTC

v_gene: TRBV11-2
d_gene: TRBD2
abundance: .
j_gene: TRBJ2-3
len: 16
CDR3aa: CASSLELLGGGDTQYF
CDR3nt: TGTGCCAGCAGCTTAGAGCTGCTTGGGGGGGGAGATACGCAGTATTTT

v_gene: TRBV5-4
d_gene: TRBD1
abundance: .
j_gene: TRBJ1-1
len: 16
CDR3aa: CASSNRDRGGNTEAFF
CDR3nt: TGTGCCAGCAGCAACCGGGACAGGGGGGGGAACACTGAAGCTTTCTTT

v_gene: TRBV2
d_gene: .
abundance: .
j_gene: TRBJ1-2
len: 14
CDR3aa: CASSEMGEGYGYTF
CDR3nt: TGTGCCAGCAGTGAAATGGGGGAGGGCTATGGCTACACCTTC

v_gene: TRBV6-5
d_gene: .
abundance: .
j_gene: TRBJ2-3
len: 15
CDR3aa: CASSYSWGGPDTQYF
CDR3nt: TGTGCCAGCAGTTACTCGTGGGGTGGCCCAGATACGCAGTATTTT

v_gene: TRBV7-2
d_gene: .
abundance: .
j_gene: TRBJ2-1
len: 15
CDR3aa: CASSPQPQVYNEQFF
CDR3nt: TGTGCCAGCAGCCCACAACCCCAGGTTTACAATGAGCAGTTCTTC

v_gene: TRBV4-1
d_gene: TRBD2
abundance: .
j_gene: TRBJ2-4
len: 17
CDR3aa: CASSQVPLAGVKNIQYF
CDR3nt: TGCGCCAGCAGCCAAGTCCCCCTAGCGGGGGTCAAAAACATTCAGTACTTC

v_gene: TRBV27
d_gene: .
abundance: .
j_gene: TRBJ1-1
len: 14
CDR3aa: CASSLIKGGSEAFF
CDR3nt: TGTGCCAGCAGTTTAATCAAAGGTGGATCTGAAGCTTTCTTT

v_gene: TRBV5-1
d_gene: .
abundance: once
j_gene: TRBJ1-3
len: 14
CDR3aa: CASSLGDIGNTIYF
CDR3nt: TGCGCCAGCAGCTTAGGGGATATCGGAAACACCATATATTTT

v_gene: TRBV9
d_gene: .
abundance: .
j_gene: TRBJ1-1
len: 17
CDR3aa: CASSVSVGAGAGTEAFF
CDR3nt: TGTGCCAGCAGCGTTTCCGTCGGGGCAGGGGCGGGGACTGAAGCTTTCTTT

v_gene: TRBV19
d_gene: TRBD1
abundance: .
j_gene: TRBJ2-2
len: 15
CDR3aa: CASSPGQANTGELFF
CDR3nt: TGTGCCAGTAGTCCCGGACAGGCGAACACCGGGGAGCTGTTTTTT

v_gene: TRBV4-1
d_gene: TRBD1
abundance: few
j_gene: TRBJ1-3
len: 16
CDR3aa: CASSQSDRGLGNTIYF
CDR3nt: TGCGCCAGCAGCCAGTCGGACAGGGGGCTAGGAAACACCATATATTTT

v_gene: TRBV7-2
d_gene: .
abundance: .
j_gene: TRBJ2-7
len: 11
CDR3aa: CASSLHYEQYF
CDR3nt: TGTGCCAGCAGCTTACACTACGAGCAGTACTTC

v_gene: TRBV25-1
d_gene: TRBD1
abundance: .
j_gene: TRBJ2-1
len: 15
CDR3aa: CASTPRQGRGNEQFF
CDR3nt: TGTGCCAGCACCCCCCGACAGGGGAGAGGGAATGAGCAGTTCTTC

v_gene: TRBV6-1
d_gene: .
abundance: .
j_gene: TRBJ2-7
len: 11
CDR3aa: CASSYRYEQYF
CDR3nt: TGTGCCAGCAGTTACCGGTACGAGCAGTACTTC

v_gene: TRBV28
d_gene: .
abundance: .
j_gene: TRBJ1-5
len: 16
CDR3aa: CASSPLHGEVGQPQHF
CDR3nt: TGTGCCAGCAGCCCCCTGCACGGGGAGGTGGGTCAGCCCCAGCATTTT

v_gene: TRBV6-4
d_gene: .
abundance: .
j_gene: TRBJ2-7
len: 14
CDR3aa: CASSPDRSSYEQYF
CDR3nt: TGTGCCAGCAGTCCCGACAGGAGCTCCTACGAGCAGTACTTC

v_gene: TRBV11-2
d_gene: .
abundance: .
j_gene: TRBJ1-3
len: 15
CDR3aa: CASSPWTSLGNTIYF
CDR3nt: TGTGCCAGCAGCCCCTGGACATCTCTTGGAAACACCATATATTTT

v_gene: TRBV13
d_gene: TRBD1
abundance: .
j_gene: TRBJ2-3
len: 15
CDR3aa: CASSPIGQGPDTQYF
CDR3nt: TGTGCCAGCAGCCCGATAGGACAGGGCCCAGATACGCAGTATTTT

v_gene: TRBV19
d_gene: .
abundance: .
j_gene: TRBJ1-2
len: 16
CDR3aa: CASSIPTGAIFYGYTF
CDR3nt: TGTGCCAGTAGTATCCCGACAGGAGCGATCTTCTATGGCTACACCTTC

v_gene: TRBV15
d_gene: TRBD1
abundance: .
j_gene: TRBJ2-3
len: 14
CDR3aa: CATGRDRGTDTQYF
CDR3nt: TGTGCCACTGGGAGGGACAGGGGTACCGATACGCAGTATTTT

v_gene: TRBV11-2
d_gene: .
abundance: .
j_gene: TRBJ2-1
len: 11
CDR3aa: CASSRQNEQFF
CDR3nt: TGTGCCAGCAGCCGCCAGAATGAGCAGTTCTTC

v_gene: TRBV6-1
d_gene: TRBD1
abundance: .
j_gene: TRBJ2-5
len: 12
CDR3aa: CASSTGMETQYF
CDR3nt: TGTGCCAGTTCGACAGGGATGGAGACCCAGTACTTC

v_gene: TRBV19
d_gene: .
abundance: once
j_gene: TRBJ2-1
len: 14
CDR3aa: CASSIRTENNEQFF
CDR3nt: TGTGCCAGTAGTATTAGGACAGAAAACAATGAGCAGTTCTTC

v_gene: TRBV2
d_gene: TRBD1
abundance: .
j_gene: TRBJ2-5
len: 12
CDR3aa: CASRDRVQTQYF
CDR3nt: TGTGCCAGCAGGGACAGGGTTCAGACCCAGTACTTC

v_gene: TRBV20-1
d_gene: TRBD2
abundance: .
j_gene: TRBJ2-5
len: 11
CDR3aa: CRGGVQETQYF
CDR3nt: TGCAGGGGGGGGGTTCAAGAGACCCAGTACTTC

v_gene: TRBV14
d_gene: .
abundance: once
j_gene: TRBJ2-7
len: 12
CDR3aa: CASSQDSYEQYF
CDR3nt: TGTGCCAGCAGCCAGGACTCCTACGAGCAGTACTTC

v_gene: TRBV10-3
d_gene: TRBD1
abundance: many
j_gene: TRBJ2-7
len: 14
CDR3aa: CAIDQTTGGYEQYF
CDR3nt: TGTGCCATCGACCAAACAACAGGGGGCTACGAGCAGTACTTC

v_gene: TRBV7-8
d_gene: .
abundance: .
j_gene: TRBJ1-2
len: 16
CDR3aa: CASSNSIGAPLYGYTF
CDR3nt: TGTGCCAGCAGCAACTCAATAGGGGCGCCCCTCTATGGCTACACCTTC

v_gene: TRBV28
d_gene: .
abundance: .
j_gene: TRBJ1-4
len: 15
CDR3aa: CASSSTGREPEKLFF
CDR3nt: TGTGCCAGCAGTTCTACCGGGAGGGAGCCCGAAAAACTGTTTTTT

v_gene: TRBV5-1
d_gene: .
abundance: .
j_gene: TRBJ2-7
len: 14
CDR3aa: CASSLGLSSYEQYF
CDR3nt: TGCGCCAGCAGCTTGGGTCTTTCCTCCTACGAGCAGTACTTC

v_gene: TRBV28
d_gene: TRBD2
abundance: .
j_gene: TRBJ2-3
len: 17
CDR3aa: CASSLTRSGASTDTQYF
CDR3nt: TGTGCCAGCAGTTTGACGAGAAGCGGGGCCAGCACAGATACGCAGTATTTT

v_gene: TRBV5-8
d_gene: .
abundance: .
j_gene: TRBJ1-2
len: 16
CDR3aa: CASSLVGRGTNYGYTF
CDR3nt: TGTGCCAGCAGCTTGGTTGGGCGGGGAACGAACTATGGCTACACCTTC

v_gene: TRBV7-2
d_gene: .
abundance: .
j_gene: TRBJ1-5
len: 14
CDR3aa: CASSLEGGFRPQHF
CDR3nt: TGTGCCAGCAGCTTAGAAGGAGGGTTCCGGCCCCAGCATTTT

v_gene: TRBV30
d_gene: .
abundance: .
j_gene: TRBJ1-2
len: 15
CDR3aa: CAWSGSFWSEYGYTF
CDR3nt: TGTGCCTGGAGTGGAAGCTTCTGGAGCGAGTATGGCTACACCTTC

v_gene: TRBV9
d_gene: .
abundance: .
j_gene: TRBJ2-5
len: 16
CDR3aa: CASSVSPGHMAETQYF
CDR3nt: TGTGCCAGCAGCGTATCGCCGGGGCATATGGCAGAGACCCAGTACTTC

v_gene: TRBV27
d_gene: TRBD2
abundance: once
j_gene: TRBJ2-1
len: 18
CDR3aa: CASSPRIAGGPGENEQFF
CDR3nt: TGTGCCAGCAGTCCGAGGATAGCGGGAGGGCCAGGAGAGAATGAGCAGTTCTTC

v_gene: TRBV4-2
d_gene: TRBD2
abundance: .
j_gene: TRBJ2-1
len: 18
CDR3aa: CASSQDPRGGRAWDEQFF
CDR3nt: TGTGCCAGCAGCCAGGACCCGCGTGGCGGGAGGGCCTGGGATGAGCAGTTCTTC

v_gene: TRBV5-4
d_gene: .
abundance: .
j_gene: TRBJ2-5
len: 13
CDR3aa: CASSPTTQETQYF
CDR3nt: TGTGCCAGCAGCCCGACAACCCAAGAGACCCAGTACTTC